These 5 T cell receptor beta chains came from one sample sequenced in a study of blood T cell repertoires in COVID-19. Generated by immunoSEQ multiplex PCR, the TCRdb table keeps only in-frame clones and is missing some. The sample records about 200,000 clones, around 88% being singletons. Sequencing input: peripheral blood. Receptors were obtained from a woman in her forties or fifties with acute or convalescent COVID-19.

CDR3 DNA sequence: TGTGCCAGCAGCGTAGATGGTTCGGGGATTGCGGGAGGGGTACATGATGAGCAGTTCTTC. Translation: CASSVDGSGIAGGVHDEQFF. This rearrangement joins TRBV9 to TRBJ2-1; 9 bases match TRBD2. The V segment lost 0 bases and the J segment 8 bases; nucleotides outside the gene matches: 21. CDR1 SGDLS and CDR2 YYNGEE come from the germline V gene. The CDR3 has 20 amino acids. The full variable domain, with the rest looked up from reference TRBV9 and TRBJ2-1, is DSGVTQTPKHLITATGQRVTLRCSPRSGDLSVYWYQQSLDQGLQFLIQYYNGEERAKGNILERFSAQQFPDLHSELNLSSLELGDSALYFCASSVDGSGIAGGVHDEQFFGPGTRLTVL.

The J gene is TRBJ2-1, the V gene TRBV7-6; 10 nucleotides align to TRBD2. The J segment lost 9 bases and the V segment lost 5 bases, leaving 13 bases of the junction unmatched. Germline loops: CDR1 SGHVS, CDR2 FNYEAQ. The CDR3 extends over 16 amino acids. DNA of the CDR3: TGTGCCAGCAGCATCCTCGCTAGCGGGAGTCTGGGTGAGCAGTTCTTC. It specifies CASSILASGSLGEQFF.

CDR3 in DNA: TGCACCAGCAGCCGGGGCAGGCGGCCCCCTAATAGCAATCAGCCCCAGCATTTT. Protein sequence: CTSSRGRRPPNSNQPQHF. The gene calls are TRBV1 and TRBJ1-5; no check of the table's D call, TRBD1, against the DNA was made. TRBV1 is classified as a pseudogene. The CDR3 covers 18 residues.

This rearrangement joins TRBV27 to TRBJ2-1; 8 nucleotides match TRBD2. The V gene's germline CDR1 is MNHEY and CDR2 SMNVEV (reference sequence). This CDR3 comprises 14 residues. After removal of 5 bases from V and 6 bases from J, the junction contained 6 bases not matched to a gene. The CDR3 loop is CASSHPGLGNEQFF. Written as DNA, the CDR3 is TGTGCCAGCAGTCATCCGGGACTAGGCAATGAGCAGTTCTTC.

The gene calls are TRBV20-1 and TRBJ1-2; D not resolved. CDR1 and CDR2 from the germline V gene are DFQATT and SNEGSKA (reference sequence). The ends were cut back, 6 bases at V and 2 bases at J, with 7 bases in the middle. This CDR3 spans 11 amino acids. The CDR3: CSARFNYGYTF. CDR3 bases: TGCAGTGCCCGTTTCAACTATGGCTACACCTTC.